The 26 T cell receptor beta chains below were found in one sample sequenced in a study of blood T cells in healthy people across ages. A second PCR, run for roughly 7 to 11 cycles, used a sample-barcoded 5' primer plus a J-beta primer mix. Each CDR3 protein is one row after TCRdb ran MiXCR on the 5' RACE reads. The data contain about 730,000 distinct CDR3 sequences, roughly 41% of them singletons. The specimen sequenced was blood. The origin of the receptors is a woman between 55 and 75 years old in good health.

CDR3 residues: CASSQHLNRVVGQPQHF. In DNA form, the CDR3 reads TGTGCCAGCAGCCAGCACCTAAACAGGGTGGTGGGACAGCCCCAGCATTTT. V and J are TRBV4-2 and TRBJ1-5, with D possibly being TRBD1 (6 bases). The CDR3 is 17 amino acids. Trimming shortened V by 3 bases and J by 7 bases, and 22 bases separated the two germline ends. Germline V gene data show CDR1 as LGHNA and CDR2 as YNFKEQ.

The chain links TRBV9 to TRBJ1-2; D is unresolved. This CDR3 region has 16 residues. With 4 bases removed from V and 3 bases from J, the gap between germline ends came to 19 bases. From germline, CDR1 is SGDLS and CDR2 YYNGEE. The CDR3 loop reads CASSPHRDGSHYGYTF. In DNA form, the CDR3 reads TGTGCCAGCAGCCCTCACCGAGACGGCTCCCACTATGGCTACACCTTC. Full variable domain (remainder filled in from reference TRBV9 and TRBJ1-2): DSGVTQTPKHLITATGQRVTLRCSPRSGDLSVYWYQQSLDQGLQFLIQYYNGEERAKGNILERFSAQQFPDLHSELNLSSLELGDSALYFCASSPHRDGSHYGYTFGSGTRLTVV.

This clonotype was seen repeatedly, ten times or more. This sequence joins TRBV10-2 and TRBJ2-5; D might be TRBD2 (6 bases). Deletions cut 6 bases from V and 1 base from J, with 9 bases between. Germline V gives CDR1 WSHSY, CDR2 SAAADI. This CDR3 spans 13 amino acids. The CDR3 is CASRSGSQETQYF. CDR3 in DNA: TGCGCCAGCAGGAGCGGGTCCCAAGAGACCCAGTACTTC.

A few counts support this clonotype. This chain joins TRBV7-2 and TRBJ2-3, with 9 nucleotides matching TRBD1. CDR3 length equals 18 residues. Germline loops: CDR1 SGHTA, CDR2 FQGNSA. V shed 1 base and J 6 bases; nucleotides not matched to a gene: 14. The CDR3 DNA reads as TGTGCCAGCAGCTTAGTAGGGGGGACAGGGAGAGGAGCGGATACGCAGTATTTT. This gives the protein CASSLVGGTGRGADTQYF.

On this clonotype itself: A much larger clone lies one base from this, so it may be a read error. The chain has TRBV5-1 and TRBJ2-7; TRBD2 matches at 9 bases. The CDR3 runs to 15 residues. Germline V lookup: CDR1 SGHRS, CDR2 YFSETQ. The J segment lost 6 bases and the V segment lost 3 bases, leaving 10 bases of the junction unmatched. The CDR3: CASSSSGLADPEQYF. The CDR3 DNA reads TGCGCCAGCAGCTCCTCGGGACTAGCCGACCCCGAGCAGTACTTC.

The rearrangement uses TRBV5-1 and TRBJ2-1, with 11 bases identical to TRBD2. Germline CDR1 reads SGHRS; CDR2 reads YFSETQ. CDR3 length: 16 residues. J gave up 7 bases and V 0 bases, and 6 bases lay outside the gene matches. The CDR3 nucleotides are TGCGCCAGCAGCTTGGAGACTAGCGGGAAAGGGAATGAGCAGTTCTTC. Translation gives CASSLETSGKGNEQFF.

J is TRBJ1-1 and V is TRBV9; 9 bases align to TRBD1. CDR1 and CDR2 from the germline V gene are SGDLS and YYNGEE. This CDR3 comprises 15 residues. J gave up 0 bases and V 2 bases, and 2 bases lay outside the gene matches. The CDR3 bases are TGTGCCAGCAGCGTGGGGACAGGGTTGAACACTGAAGCTTTCTTT. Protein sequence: CASSVGTGLNTEAFF.

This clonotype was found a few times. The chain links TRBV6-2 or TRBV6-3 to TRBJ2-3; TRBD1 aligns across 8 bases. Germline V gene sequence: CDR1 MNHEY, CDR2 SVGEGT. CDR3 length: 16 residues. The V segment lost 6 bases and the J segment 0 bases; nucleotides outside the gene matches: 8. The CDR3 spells CASSRGDRWSTDTQYF. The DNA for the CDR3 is TGTGCCAGCAGCCGAGGGGACAGGTGGAGCACAGATACGCAGTATTTT.

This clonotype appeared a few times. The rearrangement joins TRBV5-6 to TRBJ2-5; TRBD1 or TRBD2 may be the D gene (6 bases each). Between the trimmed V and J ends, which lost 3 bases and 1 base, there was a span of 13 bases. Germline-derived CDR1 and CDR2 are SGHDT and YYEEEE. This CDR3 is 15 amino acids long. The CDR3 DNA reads TGTGCCAGCAGCTGGGACGGGGGCCCCCAAGAGACCCAGTACTTC. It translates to CASSWDGGPQETQYF.

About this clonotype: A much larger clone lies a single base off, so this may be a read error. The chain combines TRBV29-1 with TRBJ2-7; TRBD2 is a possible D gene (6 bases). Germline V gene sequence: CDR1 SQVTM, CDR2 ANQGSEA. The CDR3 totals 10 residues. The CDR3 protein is CSVAGAERYF. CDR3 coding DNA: TGCAGCGTTGCGGGAGCCGAGCGGTACTTC.

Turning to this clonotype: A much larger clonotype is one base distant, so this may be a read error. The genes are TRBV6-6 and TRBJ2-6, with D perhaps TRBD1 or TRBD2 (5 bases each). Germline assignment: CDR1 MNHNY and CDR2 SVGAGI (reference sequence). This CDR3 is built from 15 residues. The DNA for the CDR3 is TGTGCCAGCAGTTACGCGGGCTCTGGGGCCAGCGTCCTGACTTTC. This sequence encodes CASSYAGSGASVLTF.

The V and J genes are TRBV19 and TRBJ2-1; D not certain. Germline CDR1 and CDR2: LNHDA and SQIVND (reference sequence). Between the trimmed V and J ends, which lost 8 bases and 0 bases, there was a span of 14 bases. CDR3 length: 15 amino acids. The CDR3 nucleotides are TGTGCCAGTGGCTCAGAAGTTAGCTCCTACAATGAGCAGTTCTTC. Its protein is CASGSEVSSYNEQFF. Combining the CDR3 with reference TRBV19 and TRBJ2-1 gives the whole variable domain DGGITQSPKYLFRKEGQNVTLSCEQNLNHDAMYWYRQDPGQGLRLIYYSQIVNDFQKGDIAEGYSVSREKKESFPLTVTSAQKNPTAFYLCASGSEVSSYNEQFFGPGTRLTVL.

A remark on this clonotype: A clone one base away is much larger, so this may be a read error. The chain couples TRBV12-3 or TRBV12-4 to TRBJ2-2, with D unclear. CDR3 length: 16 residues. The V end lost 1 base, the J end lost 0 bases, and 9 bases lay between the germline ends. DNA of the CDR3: TGTGCCAGCAGTTTAGGGGTCAGTACGAACACCGGGGAGCTGTTTTTT. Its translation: CASSLGVSTNTGELFF.

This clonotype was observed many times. The CDR3 DNA follows: TGCGCCAGCAGCCAAGGGACACCCGGGGGTCAAGAGACCCAGTACTTC. It encodes CASSQGTPGGQETQYF. V gene TRBV4-3 combines with J gene TRBJ2-5, with D perhaps TRBD2 (6 bases). V was cut by 1 base and J by 2 bases, with 14 bases left in between. The CDR3 runs 16 residues. Germline values: CDR1 LGHNA, CDR2 YSLEER.

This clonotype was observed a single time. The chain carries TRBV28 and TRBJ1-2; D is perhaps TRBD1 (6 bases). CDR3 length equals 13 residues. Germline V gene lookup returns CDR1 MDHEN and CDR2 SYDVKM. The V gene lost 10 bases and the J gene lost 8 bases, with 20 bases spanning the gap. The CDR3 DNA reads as TGTGCCATCGAGGGGGGCCTCTTACGAGGCTACACCTTC. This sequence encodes CAIEGGLLRGYTF.

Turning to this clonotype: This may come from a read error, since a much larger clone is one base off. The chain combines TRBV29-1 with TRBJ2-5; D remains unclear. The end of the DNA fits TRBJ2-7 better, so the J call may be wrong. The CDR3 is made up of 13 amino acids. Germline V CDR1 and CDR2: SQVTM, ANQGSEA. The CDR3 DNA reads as TGCAGCGTACGGCGAGCGAACCCATACGAGCAGTACTTC. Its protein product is CSVRRANPYEQYF.

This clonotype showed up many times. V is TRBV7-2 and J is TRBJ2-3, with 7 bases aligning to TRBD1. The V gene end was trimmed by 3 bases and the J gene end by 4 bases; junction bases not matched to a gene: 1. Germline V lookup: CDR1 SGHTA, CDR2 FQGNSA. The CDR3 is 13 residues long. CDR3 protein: CASSLQGADTQYF. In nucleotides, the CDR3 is TGTGCCAGCAGCTTGCAGGGGGCAGATACGCAGTATTTT.

CDR3 protein: CSARGTTGGEQYF. Written as DNA, the CDR3 is TGCAGTGCTAGAGGAACTACAGGAGGAGAGCAGTACTTC. This chain joins TRBV20-1 and TRBJ2-7; tentatively, D is TRBD1 or TRBD2 (5 bases each). Germline V gene sequence: CDR1 DFQATT, CDR2 SNEGSKA (reference sequence). This CDR3 has 13 amino acids. V gave up 1 base and J gave up 7 bases, with 14 bases separating them.

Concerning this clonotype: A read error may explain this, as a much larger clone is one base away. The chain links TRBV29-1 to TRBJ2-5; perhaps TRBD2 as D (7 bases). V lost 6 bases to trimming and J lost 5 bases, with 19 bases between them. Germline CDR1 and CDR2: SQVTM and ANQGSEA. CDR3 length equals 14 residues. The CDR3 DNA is TGCAGCGTCGGGGGCAAACTAGCGAAGGAGACCCAGTACTTC. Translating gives CSVGGKLAKETQYF.

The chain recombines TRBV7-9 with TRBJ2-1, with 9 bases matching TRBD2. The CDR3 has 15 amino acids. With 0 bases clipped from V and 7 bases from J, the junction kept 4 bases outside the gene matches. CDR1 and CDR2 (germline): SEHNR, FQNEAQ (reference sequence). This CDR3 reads CASSLASGRKNEQFF. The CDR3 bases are TGTGCCAGCAGCTTAGCTAGCGGGAGAAAGAATGAGCAGTTCTTC. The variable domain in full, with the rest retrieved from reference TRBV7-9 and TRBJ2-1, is DTGVSQNPRHKITKRGQNVTFRCDPISEHNRLYWYRQTLGQGPEFLTYFQNEAQLEKSRLLSDRFSAERPKGSFSTLEIQRTEQGDSAMYLCASSLASGRKNEQFFGPGTRLTVL.

CDR3 residues: CSAIAGGRYTDTQYF. The DNA of the CDR3 is TGCAGTGCTATCGCGGGGGGGCGGTATACAGATACGCAGTATTTT. This chain links TRBV20-1 with TRBJ2-3; 9 positions agree with TRBD2. Unmatched junction bases numbered 8, after V lost 4 bases and J lost 3 bases. This CDR3 has 15 amino acids. Germline assignment: CDR1 DFQATT and CDR2 SNEGSKA (reference sequence).

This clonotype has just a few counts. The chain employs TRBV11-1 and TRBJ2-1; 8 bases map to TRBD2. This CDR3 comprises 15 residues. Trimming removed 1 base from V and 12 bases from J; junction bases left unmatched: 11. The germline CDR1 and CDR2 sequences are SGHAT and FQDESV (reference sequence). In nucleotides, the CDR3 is TGTGCCAGCAGCTTAGGTCTAGCGGGCGGCCAGGGGCAGTTCTTC. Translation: CASSLGLAGGQGQFF.

CDR3 nucleotides: TGTGCCAGCTCATCCAACCAGGGTACCCATGGCTACACCTTC. Its protein product is CASSSNQGTHGYTF. V usage is TRBV18 and J usage is TRBJ1-2; TRBD1 might be the D (5 bases). Trimming shortened V by 5 bases and J by 6 bases, and 16 bases separated the two germline ends. Germline loops: CDR1 KGHSH, CDR2 LQKENI. The CDR3 covers 14 residues.

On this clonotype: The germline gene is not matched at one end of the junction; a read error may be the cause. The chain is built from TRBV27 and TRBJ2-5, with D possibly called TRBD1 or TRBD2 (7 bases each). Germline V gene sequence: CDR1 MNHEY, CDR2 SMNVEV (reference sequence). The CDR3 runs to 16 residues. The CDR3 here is CTSSWGQAGQFNEQYF. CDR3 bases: TGTACCAGCAGTTGGGGACAAGCGGGACAGTTCAATGAGCAGTACTTC.

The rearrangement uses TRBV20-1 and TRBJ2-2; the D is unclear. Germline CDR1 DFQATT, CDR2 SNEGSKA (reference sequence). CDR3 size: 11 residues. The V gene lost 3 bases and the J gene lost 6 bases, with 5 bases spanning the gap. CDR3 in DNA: TGCAGTGCTAGGACGGCCGGGGAGCTGTTTTTT. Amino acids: CSARTAGELFF.

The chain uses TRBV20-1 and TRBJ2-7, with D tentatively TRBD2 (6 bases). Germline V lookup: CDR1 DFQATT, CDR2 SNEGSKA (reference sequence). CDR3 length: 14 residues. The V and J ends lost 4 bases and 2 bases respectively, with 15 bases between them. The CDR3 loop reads CSAIIGGGAYEQYF. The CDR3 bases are TGCAGTGCTATCATCGGCGGAGGGGCCTACGAGCAGTACTTC.